The source of this T cell receptor (beta chain) is a study of T cells after yellow fever vaccination. Findings and caveats of the study: Relatively few clonotypes were ones that appeared in both CD4 and CD8 compartments. The secondary response was weaker, and its peak arrived faster, on day 5 versus 15. Once the booster was given, most primary-vaccination clones reappeared, at around 96% for CD4 and 88% for CD8.

Note on this clonotype: The antigen is not known.

A 5'RACE template-switching step, the method used to make TCR cDNA, added a universal primer site and UMIs. Via MiXCR, TCRdb re-called the 5' RACE reads, giving one row per CDR3 protein. Of about 240,000 distinct CDR3 sequences detected, 6.9% appear once; the ten largest clones hold approximately 0.85%. CDR1 is SQVTM, CDR2 ANQGSEA, per germline. Trimming at V came to 6 bases and at J to 0 bases, leaving 1 base not matched to a gene. This CDR3 comprises 13 residues. Specimen: CD4+ T cells sorted from PBMCs, collected 15 days after the yellow fever booster vaccination. The rearrangement uses TRBV29-1 and TRBJ1-3, with 8 bases lining up with TRBD1. The sequence was obtained from a young man who received the YFV17D yellow fever vaccine. The CDR3 loop reads CSVGQGSGNTIYF. CDR3 sequence (DNA): TGCAGCGTAGGACAGGGCTCTGGAAACACCATATATTTT. The whole variable domain, remainder taken from reference TRBV29-1 and TRBJ1-3, is SAVISQKPSRDICQRGTSLTIQCQVDSQVTMMFWYRQQPGQSLTLIATANQGSEATYESGFVIDKFPISRPNLTFSTLTVSNMSPEDSSIYLCSVGQGSGNTIYFGEGSWLTVV.